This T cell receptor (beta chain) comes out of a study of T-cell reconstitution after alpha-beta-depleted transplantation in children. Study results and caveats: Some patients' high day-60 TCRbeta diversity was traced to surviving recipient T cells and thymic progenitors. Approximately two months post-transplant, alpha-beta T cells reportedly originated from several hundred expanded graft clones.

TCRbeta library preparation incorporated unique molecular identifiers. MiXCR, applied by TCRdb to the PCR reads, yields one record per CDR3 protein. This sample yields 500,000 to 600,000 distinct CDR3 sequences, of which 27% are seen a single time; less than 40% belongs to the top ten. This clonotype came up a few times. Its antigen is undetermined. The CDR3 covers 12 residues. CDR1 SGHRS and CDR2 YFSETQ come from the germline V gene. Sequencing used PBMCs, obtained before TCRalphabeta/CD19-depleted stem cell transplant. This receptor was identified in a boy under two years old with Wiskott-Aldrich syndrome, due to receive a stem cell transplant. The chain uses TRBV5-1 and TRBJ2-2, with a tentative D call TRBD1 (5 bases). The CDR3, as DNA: TGCGCGACCCCAGGGCCCACCGGGGAGCTGTTTTTT. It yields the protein CATPGPTGELFF.